This is a list of T cell receptor beta chains from one sample in a study of identical twins. MiXCR was run by TCRdb on the 5' RACE reads, yielding one entry per CDR3 protein. The data contain hundreds of thousands of distinct CDR3 sequences, over 20% of them singletons. The same data also contributed to another study, on T cells expressing NK-cell markers.

Sequenced: PBMCs. All receptors derive from a woman between 18 and 29 years old in good health. Both conserved end residues are part of each CDR3. Each record gives: D gene, V gene, J gene, clone size, CDR3 protein, CDR3 DNA. A D gene is named only where the DNA matches it firmly. Only part of the rows carry a size: once, few, many, or a class if the clone is expanded.

TRBD1	TRBV7-2	TRBJ1-1	many	CASSSGDSGHTEAFF	TGTGCCAGCAGCTCCGGGGACAGCGGACACACTGAAGCTTTCTTT
TRBD1	TRBV7-9	TRBJ1-1	.	CASSRQGARGTEAFF	TGTGCCAGCAGTCGACAGGGGGCGAGGGGCACTGAAGCTTTCTTT
.	TRBV5-1	TRBJ2-5	few	CASSPVPSRETQYF	TGCGCCAGCAGCCCTGTACCTAGCAGGGAGACCCAGTACTTC
TRBD2	TRBV7-2	TRBJ2-3	.	CASSTVAGSRTDTQYF	TGTGCCAGCAGCACCGTAGCGGGGAGCCGCACAGATACGCAGTATTTT
TRBD2	TRBV10-3	TRBJ2-3	few	CAISEGLAGITDTQYF	TGTGCCATCAGTGAAGGACTAGCGGGGATCACAGATACGCAGTATTTT
.	TRBV20-1	TRBJ1-3	few	CSASRGTAGNTIYF	TGCAGTGCTAGCCGCGGGACGGCTGGAAACACCATATATTTT
.	TRBV24-1	TRBJ2-3	.	CATSDLGADTQYF	TGTGCCACCAGTGACCTTGGGGCAGATACGCAGTATTTT
.	TRBV18	TRBJ2-5	.	CASSPPSSQETQYF	TGTGCCAGCTCACCACCGAGTTCCCAAGAGACCCAGTACTTC
TRBD1	TRBV10-2	TRBJ1-2	.	CASSTTGGGYGYTF	TGCGCCAGCAGTACCACAGGGGGCGGGTATGGCTACACCTTC
.	TRBV6-4	TRBJ2-1	.	CASSGTPGNEQFF	TGTGCCAGCAGCGGGACCCCGGGCAATGAGCAGTTCTTC
.	TRBV6-2/TRBV6-3	TRBJ2-1	many	CAHAIQITDEQFF	TGTGCCCACGCCATCCAGATTACGGATGAGCAGTTCTTC
.	TRBV3-1	TRBJ2-2	few	CASSRARTNTGELFF	TGTGCCAGCAGCCGCGCCAGGACGAACACCGGGGAGCTGTTTTTT
.	TRBV5-1	TRBJ1-4	few	CASSSGPGEKLFF	TGCGCCAGCAGCTCGGGACCAGGGGAAAAACTGTTTTTT
TRBD1	TRBV20-1	TRBJ1-1	few	CSAQTGGRNTEAFF	TGCAGTGCTCAAACAGGGGGAAGGAACACTGAAGCTTTCTTT
.	TRBV5-5	TRBJ1-2	many	CASSLATYGYTF	TGTGCCAGCAGCTTAGCGACCTATGGCTACACCTTC
.	TRBV6-2/TRBV6-3	TRBJ2-1	few	CASRPYREVYNEQFF	TGTGCCAGCAGGCCCTACAGGGAAGTTTACAATGAGCAGTTCTTC
TRBD2	TRBV12-3/TRBV12-4	TRBJ2-7	few	CASKTRLAGAYEQYF	TGTGCCAGCAAGACACGACTAGCGGGAGCCTACGAGCAGTACTTC
.	TRBV7-9	TRBJ2-2	.	CASSLEVGENTGELFF	TGTGCCAGCAGCTTAGAAGTTGGCGAGAACACCGGGGAGCTGTTTTTT
TRBD1	TRBV12-3/TRBV12-4	TRBJ1-3	many	CASRQTGGNTIYF	TGTGCCAGCAGACAGACAGGGGGAAACACCATATATTTT
.	TRBV5-1	TRBJ2-7	.	CASSLAGTSGIYEQYF	TGCGCCAGCAGCTTGGCCGGAACGTCGGGGATATACGAGCAGTACTTC
TRBD2	TRBV10-3	TRBJ2-7	few	CAAQLAGGYEQYF	TGTGCCGCCCAGCTAGCGGGAGGGTACGAGCAGTACTTC
.	TRBV4-1	TRBJ1-1	few	CASSQMGRKNTEAFF	TGCGCCAGCAGCCAGATGGGACGGAAGAACACTGAAGCTTTCTTT
TRBD1	TRBV7-8	TRBJ2-3	.	CASSLDGDRADTQYF	TGTGCCAGCAGCTTAGATGGCGACAGGGCAGATACGCAGTATTTT
TRBD2	TRBV7-9	TRBJ2-7	.	CASSTGTSGAYEQYF	TGTGCCAGCAGCACCGGGACTAGCGGAGCCTACGAGCAGTACTTC